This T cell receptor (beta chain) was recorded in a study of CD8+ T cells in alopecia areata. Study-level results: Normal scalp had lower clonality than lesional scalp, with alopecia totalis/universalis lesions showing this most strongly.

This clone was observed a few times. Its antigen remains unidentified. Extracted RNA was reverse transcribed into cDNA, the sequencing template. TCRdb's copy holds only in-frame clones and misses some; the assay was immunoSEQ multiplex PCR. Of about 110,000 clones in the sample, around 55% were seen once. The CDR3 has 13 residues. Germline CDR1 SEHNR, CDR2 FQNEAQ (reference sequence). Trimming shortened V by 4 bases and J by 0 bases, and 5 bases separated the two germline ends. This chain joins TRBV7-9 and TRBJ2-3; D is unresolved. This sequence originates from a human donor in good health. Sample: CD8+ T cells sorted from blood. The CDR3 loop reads CASSSGSTDTQYF. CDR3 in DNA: TGTGCCAGCAGCTCCGGCAGCACAGATACGCAGTATTTT.